Presented here are 12 T cell receptor beta chains from one specimen sequenced in a study of control samples from healthy donors and cancer patients. Profiling relied on immunoSEQ multiplex PCR, and the TCRdb table lists in-frame clones only, not all of them. In the table there are under 200,000 clones, 92% of which are singletons. The source material was blood. All receptors come from a woman aged 25 to 39 in good health.

The rearrangement joins TRBV30 to TRBJ2-7; D remains unclear. Germline CDR1 and CDR2: GTSNPN and SVGIG (reference sequence). The CDR3 totals 12 residues. The V end was cut by 1 base, the J end by 3 bases, with 7 bases between. The DNA for the CDR3 is TGTGCCTGGAGTGCGCAGAGCTACGAGCAGTACTTC. As protein: CAWSAQSYEQYF.

The chain has TRBV6-5 and TRBJ2-7; 7 bases match TRBD1. Germline-derived CDR1 and CDR2 are MNHEY and SVGAGI. CDR3 length equals 14 residues. V dropped 6 bases and J dropped 2; count of bases not matched to a gene: 7. This chain's CDR3 is CASRVDRVPYEQYF. The DNA of the CDR3 is TGTGCCAGCAGGGTCGACAGGGTCCCCTACGAGCAGTACTTC.

This clone appeared a single time. The chain links TRBV10-3 to TRBJ1-5, with a tentative D call TRBD1 (6 bases). The V end lost 4 bases, the J end lost 1 base, and 14 bases lay between the germline ends. The CDR3 spans 16 residues. Germline V gives CDR1 ENHRY, CDR2 SYGVKD. CDR3 protein: CAISGTAGGSNQPQHF. CDR3 bases: TGTGCCATCAGTGGGACAGCCGGCGGAAGCAATCAGCCCCAGCATTTT.

This chain links TRBV19 with TRBJ1-1; weak D call: TRBD1 (5 bases). The CDR3 loop spans 14 amino acids. CDR1 and CDR2 from the germline V gene are LNHDA and SQIVND (reference sequence). V was shortened by 4 bases and J by 7 bases, with 16 bases between the two germline ends. The CDR3 DNA follows: TGTGCCAGTAGTAAAGGTAGCCCAGGGCGTGAAGCTTTCTTT. Translation: CASSKGSPGREAFF.

The genes are TRBV2 and TRBJ2-7; D is undetermined. The CDR3 length is 12 residues. Trimming shortened V by 2 bases and J by 5 bases, and 7 bases separated the two germline ends. Germline CDR1 SNHLY, CDR2 FYNNEI. The CDR3 sequence: CASSESIHEQYF. The DNA for the CDR3 is TGTGCCAGCAGTGAATCCATCCACGAGCAGTACTTC.

The rearrangement links TRBV21-1 to TRBJ2-6; whether TRBD1, the table's D call, matches the DNA was not checked. TRBV21-1 is a known pseudogene. The CDR3 extends over 20 amino acids. The CDR3 DNA sequence: TGTGCCAGCAGCAAAGCAAACCTAGGACATGAGCGCTCTGGGGCCAACGTCCTGACTTTC. Translation gives CASSKANLGHERSGANVLTF.

This rearrangement joins TRBV6-6 to TRBJ2-5; TRBD2 is a possible D gene (5 bases). In germline, CDR1 is MNHNY, CDR2 SVGAGI (reference sequence). The CDR3 length is 13 residues. V was shortened by 2 bases and J by 6 bases, with 10 bases between the two germline ends. CDR3 region: CASSYTEVKTQYF. The CDR3 DNA is TGTGCCAGCAGTTACACGGAGGTAAAGACCCAGTACTTC.

The chain links TRBV28 to TRBJ2-7, with D perhaps assigned TRBD1 or TRBD2 (5 bases each). Trimming stripped 2 bases from V and 0 bases from J, with 11 bases between. The V gene's germline CDR1 is MDHEN and CDR2 SYDVKM. The CDR3 covers 15 residues. The CDR3 spells CASSLRGPTSYEQYF. As DNA, the CDR3 is TGTGCCAGCAGTTTACGGGGCCCTACCTCCTACGAGCAGTACTTC.

The chain is built from TRBV10-3 and TRBJ2-3, with no clear D. Trimming took off 3 bases at V and 5 bases at J, with 9 bases between the two ends. The CDR3 has 13 amino acids. The germline gives CDR1 ENHRY, CDR2 SYGVKD. The CDR3 loop is CAISESGKDTQYF. CDR3 nucleotides: TGTGCCATCAGTGAATCAGGCAAAGATACGCAGTATTTT.

This clone was detected a few times. V is TRBV4-3 and J is TRBJ2-7; 10 bases align to TRBD2. The germline V gene has CDR1 LGHNA and CDR2 YSLEER. J gave up 3 bases and V 1 base, and 3 bases lay outside the gene matches. There are 15 residues in the CDR3. The CDR3 region is CASSQGTSGFYEQYF. In DNA, the CDR3 is TGCGCCAGCAGCCAAGGGACTAGCGGCTTCTACGAGCAGTACTTC.

V gene TRBV4-1 combines with J gene TRBJ1-1, with TRBD1 matching over 8 bases. This CDR3 is 16 amino acids long. The J segment lost 5 bases and the V segment lost 1 base, leaving 9 bases of the junction unmatched. The germline gives CDR1 MGHRA, CDR2 YSYEKL. The CDR3 region is CASSQGQGNLGTEAFF. The CDR3 DNA reads as TGCGCCAGCAGCCAAGGACAGGGGAATCTTGGTACTGAAGCTTTCTTT.

This clone was observed a handful of times. The chain uses TRBV12-3 or TRBV12-4 and TRBJ1-4, with D perhaps TRBD1 (5 bases). The CDR3 is 13 amino acids. V was cut by 6 bases and J by 10 bases, with 15 bases left in between. Here the CDR3 DNA reads TGTGCCAGCAGGTCGATCAGGGCTGTAAAACTGTTTTTT. Amino acid sequence: CASRSIRAVKLFF.